Sequencing of this TCR beta chain was carried out in a study of post-analysis software for immune sequencing data. Study results and limitations: Those samples that were prepared in the same batch co-clustered strongly by F measure. Diversity measured as normalized Chao1 was significantly lower in multiple sclerosis patients than in controls. When patients were compared with controls, 5 or 6 TRBV segments were more frequent, TRBV5-6, TRBV5-1 and TRBV20-1 among them.

Included in the TCR beta cDNA libraries were unique molecular identifiers. TCRdb independently ran MiXCR on the PCR reads; one entry per CDR3 protein. The table includes 150,000 or so distinct CDR3 sequences, approximately 35% detected once. Concerning this clonotype itself: Its matching antigen is unknown.

Germline V CDR1 and CDR2: ENHRY, SYGVKD. Trimming cost V 10 bases and J 1 base, with 7 bases left between them. This CDR3 comprises 11 residues. Sequencing was performed on blood, taken after autologous hematopoietic stem cell transplantation. V is TRBV10-3 and J is TRBJ1-1; D unresolved. The receptor comes from a girl aged 5-17 years with multiple sclerosis. This CDR3 is CATLPNTEAFF. CDR3 nucleotides: TGTGCCACCCTCCCGAACACTGAAGCTTTCTTT.